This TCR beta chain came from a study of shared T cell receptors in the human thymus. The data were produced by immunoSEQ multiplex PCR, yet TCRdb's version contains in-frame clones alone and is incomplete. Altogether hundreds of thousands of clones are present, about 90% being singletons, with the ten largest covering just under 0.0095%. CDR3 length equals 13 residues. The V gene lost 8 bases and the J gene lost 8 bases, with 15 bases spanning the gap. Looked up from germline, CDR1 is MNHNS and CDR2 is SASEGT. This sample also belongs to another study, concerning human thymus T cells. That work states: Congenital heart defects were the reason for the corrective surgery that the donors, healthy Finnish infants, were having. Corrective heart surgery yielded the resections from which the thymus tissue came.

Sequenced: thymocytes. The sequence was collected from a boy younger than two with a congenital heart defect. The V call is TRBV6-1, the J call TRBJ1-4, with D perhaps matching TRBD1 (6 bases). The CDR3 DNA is TGTGCCAGCGACCAGGGGAGGGAAGAAAAACTGTTTTTT. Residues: CASDQGREEKLFF.